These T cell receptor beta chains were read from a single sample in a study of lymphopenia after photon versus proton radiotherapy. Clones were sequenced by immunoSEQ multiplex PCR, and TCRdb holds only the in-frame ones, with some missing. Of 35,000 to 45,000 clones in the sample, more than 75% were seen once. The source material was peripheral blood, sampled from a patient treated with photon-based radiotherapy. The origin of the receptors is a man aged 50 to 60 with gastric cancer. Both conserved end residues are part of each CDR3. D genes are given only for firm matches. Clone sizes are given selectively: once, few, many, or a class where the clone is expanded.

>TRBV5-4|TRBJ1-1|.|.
TGTGCCAGCAGCACGCCCCAACAGAAGAACACTGAAGCTTTCTTT
CASSTPQQKNTEAFF
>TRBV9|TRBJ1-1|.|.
TGTGCCAGCAGCAGCACTTCGAGGGCTGAAGCTTTCTTT
CASSSTSRAEAFF
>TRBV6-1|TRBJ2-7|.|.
TGTGCCAGCAGTGACCGACAGATGGTCTTCTACGAGCAGTACTTC
CASSDRQMVFYEQYF
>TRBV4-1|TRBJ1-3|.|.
TGCGCCAGCAGCCAATGGACAGAGGCTGGAAACACCATATATTTT
CASSQWTEAGNTIYF
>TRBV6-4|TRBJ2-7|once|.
TGTGCCAGCAGTGTTTCCTCAGACGGTACCTACGAGCAGTACTTC
CASSVSSDGTYEQYF
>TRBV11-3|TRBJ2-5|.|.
TGTGCCAGCAGCCTCCGGGACAAAGAAGAGACCCAGTACTTC
CASSLRDKEETQYF
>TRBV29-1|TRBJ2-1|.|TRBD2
TGCAGCGTTGATTCTAGCGGGGCCTACAATGAGCAGTTCTTC
CSVDSSGAYNEQFF
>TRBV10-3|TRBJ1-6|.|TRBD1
TGTGCCATCAGTGAGTTTTCTCCGGGACAGGTTAATTCACCCCTCCACTTT
CAISEFSPGQVNSPLHF
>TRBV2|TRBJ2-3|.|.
TGTGCCCAGAACACAGATACGCAGTATTTT
CAQNTDTQYF
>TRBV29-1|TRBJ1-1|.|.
TGCAGCGCCGGGACTACGGCTGAAGCTTTCTTT
CSAGTTAEAFF
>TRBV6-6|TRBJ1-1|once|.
TGTGCCAGCAGTCGACAGATGAACACTGAAGCTTTCTTT
CASSRQMNTEAFF
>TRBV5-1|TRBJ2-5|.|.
TGCGCCAGCAGCCCGAAAGGACTTGACCAAGAGACCCAGTACTTC
CASSPKGLDQETQYF
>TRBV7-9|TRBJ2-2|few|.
TGTGCCAGCAGCTTAGTGGCAGGGTCCGGGGAGCTGTTTTTT
CASSLVAGSGELFF
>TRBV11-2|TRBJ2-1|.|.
TGTGCCAGCAGCTCCCTGAGGGGCGGGGATTACAATGAGCAGTTCTTC
CASSSLRGGDYNEQFF
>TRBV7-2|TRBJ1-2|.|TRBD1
TGTGCCAGCAGGCCCACGACAGGGAACTATGGCTACACCTTC
CASRPTTGNYGYTF
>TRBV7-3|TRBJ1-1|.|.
TGTGCCAGCAGCAGGGGTCCTAACACTGAAGCTTTCTTT
CASSRGPNTEAFF
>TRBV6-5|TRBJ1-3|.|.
TGTGCCAGCAGCTCCAACCGGGACGGTGGAAACACCATATATTTT
CASSSNRDGGNTIYF
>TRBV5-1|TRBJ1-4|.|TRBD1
TGCGCCAGCAGCGGAGGACAGGGAGCAACTAATGAAAAACTGTTTTTT
CASSGGQGATNEKLFF
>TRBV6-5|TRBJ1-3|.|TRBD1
TGTGCCAGCAGTTACCGGACAGGGACTGGGAAGAACACCATATATTTT
CASSYRTGTGKNTIYF
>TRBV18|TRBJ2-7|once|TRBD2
TGTGCCAGCTCACCCCTAGCGGCAAGCTCCTACGAGCAGTACTTC
CASSPLAASSYEQYF
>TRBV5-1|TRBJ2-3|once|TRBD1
TGCGCCAGCAGTTTACAGACAGGGAGCACAGATACGCAGTATTTT
CASSLQTGSTDTQYF
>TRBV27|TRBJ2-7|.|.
TGTGCCAGCAGTTTATCTGAGGGAATGGGCTACGAGCAGTACTTC
CASSLSEGMGYEQYF
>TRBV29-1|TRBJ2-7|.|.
TGCAGCGTTGCCTCGGATCAGGGCGGGCAGTACTTC
CSVASDQGGQYF
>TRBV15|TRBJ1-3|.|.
TGTGCCACCAGCAGACAACAGTCATCCTCTGGAAACACCATATATTTT
CATSRQQSSSGNTIYF
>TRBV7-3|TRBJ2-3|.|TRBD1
TGTGCCAGCAGCTCGGGACAGGGCGCAGATACGCAGTATTTT
CASSSGQGADTQYF
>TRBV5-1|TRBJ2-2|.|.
TGCGCCAGCAGTCTCGGAGCGGGTCCGAACACCGGGGAGCTGTTTTTT
CASSLGAGPNTGELFF